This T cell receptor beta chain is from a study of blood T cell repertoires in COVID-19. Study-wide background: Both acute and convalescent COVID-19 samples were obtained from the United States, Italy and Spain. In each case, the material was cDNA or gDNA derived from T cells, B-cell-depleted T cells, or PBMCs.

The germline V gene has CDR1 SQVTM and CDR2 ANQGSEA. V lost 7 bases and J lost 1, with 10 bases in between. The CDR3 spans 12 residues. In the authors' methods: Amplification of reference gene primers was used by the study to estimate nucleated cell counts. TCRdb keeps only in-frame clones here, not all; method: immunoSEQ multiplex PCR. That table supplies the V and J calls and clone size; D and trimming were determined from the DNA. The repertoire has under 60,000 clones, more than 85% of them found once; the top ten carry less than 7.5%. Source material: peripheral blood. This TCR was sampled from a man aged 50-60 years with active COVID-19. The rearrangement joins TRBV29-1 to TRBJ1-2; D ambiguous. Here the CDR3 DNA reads TGCAGCGCCGAACTGGTTAACTATGGCTACACCTTC. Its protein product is CSAELVNYGYTF. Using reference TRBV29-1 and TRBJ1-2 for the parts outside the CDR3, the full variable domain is SAVISQKPSRDICQRGTSLTIQCQVDSQVTMMFWYRQQPGQSLTLIATANQGSEATYESGFVIDKFPISRPNLTFSTLTVSNMSPEDSSIYLCSAELVNYGYTFGSGTRLTVV.